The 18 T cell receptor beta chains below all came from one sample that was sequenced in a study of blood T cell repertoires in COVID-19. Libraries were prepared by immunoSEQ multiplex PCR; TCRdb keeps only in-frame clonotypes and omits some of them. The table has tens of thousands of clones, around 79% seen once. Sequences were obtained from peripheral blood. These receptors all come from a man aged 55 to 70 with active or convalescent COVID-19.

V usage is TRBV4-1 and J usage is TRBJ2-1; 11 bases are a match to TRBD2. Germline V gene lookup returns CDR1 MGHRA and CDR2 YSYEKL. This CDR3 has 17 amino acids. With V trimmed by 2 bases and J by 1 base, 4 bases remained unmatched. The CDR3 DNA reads TGCGCCAGCAGCCAATCACTAGCGGGGGAGTCCTACAATGAGCAGTTCTTC. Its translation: CASSQSLAGESYNEQFF.

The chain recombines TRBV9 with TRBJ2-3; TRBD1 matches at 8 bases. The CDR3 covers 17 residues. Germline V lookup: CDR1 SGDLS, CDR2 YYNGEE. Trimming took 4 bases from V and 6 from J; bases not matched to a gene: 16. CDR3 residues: CASSSFSRPDRGDTQYF. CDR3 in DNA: TGTGCCAGCAGCTCTTTCAGCAGACCCGACAGGGGTGATACGCAGTATTTT.

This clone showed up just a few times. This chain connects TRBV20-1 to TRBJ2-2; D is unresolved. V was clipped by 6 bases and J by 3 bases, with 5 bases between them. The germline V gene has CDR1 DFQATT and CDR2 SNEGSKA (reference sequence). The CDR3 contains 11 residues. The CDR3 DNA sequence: TGCAGTGCATACTACACCGGGGAGCTGTTTTTT. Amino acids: CSAYYTGELFF.

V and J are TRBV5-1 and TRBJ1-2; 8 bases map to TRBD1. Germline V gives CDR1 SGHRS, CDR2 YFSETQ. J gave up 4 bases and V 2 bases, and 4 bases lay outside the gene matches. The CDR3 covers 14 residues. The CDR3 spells CASSLQGGIYGYTF. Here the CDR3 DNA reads TGCGCCAGCAGCTTACAGGGGGGGATCTATGGCTACACCTTC.

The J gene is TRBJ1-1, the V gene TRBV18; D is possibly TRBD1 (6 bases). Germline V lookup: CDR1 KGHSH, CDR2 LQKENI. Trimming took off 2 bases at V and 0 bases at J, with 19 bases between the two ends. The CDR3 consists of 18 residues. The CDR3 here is CASSPTLGGARVNTEAFF. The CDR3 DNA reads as TGTGCCAGCTCACCAACCCTGGGGGGGGCTAGGGTGAACACTGAAGCTTTCTTT.

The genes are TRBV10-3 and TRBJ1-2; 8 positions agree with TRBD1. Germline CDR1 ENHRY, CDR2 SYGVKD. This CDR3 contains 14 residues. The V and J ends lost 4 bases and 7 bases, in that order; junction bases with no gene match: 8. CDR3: CAISGRQGYSGYTF. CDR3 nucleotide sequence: TGTGCCATCAGTGGGAGACAGGGGTATTCTGGCTACACCTTC.

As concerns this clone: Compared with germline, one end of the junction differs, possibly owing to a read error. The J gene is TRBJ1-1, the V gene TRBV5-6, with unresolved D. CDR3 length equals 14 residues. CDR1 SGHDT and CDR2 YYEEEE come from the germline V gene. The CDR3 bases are TGTGCCAGCAGTTTGGGCGCCTCGAACACTGAAGCTTTCTTT. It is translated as CASSLGASNTEAFF.

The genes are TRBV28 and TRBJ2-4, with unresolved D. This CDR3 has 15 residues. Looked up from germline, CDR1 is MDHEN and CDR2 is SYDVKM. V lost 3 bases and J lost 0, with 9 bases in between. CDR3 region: CASSFNSLAKNIQYF. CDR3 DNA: TGTGCCAGCAGTTTTAACTCATTAGCCAAAAACATTCAGTACTTC.

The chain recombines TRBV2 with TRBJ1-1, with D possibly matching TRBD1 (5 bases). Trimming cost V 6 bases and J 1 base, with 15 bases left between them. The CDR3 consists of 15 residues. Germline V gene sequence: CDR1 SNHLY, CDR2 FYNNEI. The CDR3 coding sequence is TGTGCCAGCAGAGCGAGGTTCGGACAGAACACTGAAGCTTTCTTT. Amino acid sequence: CASRARFGQNTEAFF.

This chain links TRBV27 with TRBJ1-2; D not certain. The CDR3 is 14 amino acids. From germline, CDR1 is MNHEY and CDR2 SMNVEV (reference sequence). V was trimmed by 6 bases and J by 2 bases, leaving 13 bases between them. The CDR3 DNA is TGTGCCAGCAGCACAAGGACGGGGAACTATGGCTACACCTTC. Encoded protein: CASSTRTGNYGYTF.

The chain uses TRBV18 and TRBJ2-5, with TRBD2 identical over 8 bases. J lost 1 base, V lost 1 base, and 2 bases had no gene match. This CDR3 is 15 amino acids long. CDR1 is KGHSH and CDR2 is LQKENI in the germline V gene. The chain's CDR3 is CASSPLRGAQETQYF. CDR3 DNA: TGTGCCAGCTCACCACTGCGGGGGGCCCAAGAGACCCAGTACTTC.

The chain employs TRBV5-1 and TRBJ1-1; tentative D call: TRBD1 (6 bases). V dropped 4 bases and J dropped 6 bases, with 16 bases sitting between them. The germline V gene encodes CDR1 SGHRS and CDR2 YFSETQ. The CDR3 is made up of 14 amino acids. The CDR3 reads CASSTTGRDAEAFF. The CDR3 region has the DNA TGCGCCAGCAGCACTACAGGGAGGGACGCTGAAGCTTTCTTT.

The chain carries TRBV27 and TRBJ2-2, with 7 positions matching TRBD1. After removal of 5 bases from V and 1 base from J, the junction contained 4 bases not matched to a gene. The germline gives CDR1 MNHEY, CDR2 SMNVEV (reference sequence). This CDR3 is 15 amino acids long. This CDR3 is CASSLWTGNTGELFF. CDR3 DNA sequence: TGTGCCAGCAGTCTGTGGACAGGGAACACCGGGGAGCTGTTTTTT.

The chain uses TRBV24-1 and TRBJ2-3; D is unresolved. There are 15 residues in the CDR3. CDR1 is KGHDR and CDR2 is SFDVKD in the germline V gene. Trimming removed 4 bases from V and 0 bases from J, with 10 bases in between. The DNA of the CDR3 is TGTGCCACCAGTGACCACAGCAAGAGCACAGATACGCAGTATTTT. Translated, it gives CATSDHSKSTDTQYF.

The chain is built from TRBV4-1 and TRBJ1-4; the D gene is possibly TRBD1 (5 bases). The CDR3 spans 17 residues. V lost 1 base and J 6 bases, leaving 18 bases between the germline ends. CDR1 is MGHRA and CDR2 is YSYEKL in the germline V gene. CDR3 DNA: TGCGCCAGCAGCCAAGGCCCCTCCCGACAGCGCGATGAAAAACTGTTTTTT. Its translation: CASSQGPSRQRDEKLFF.

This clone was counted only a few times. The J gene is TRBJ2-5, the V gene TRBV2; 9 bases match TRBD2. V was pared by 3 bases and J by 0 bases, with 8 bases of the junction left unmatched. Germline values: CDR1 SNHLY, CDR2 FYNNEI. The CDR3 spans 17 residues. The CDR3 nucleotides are TGTGCCAGCAGTGACCGGGCTAGCGGGGTATACCAAGAGACCCAGTACTTC. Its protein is CASSDRASGVYQETQYF.

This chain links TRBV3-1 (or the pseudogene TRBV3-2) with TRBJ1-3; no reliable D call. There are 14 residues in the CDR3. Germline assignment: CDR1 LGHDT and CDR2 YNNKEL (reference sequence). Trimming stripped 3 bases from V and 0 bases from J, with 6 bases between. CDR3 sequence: CASSQFLSGNTIYF. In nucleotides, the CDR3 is TGTGCCAGCAGCCAGTTCCTCTCTGGAAACACCATATATTTT.

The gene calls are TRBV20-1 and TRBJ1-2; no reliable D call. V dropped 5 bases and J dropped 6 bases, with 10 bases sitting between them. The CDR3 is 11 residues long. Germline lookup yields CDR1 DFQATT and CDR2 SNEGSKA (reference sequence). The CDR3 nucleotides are TGCAGTGCTGAGGGAGGAGATGGCTACACCTTC. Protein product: CSAEGGDGYTF.